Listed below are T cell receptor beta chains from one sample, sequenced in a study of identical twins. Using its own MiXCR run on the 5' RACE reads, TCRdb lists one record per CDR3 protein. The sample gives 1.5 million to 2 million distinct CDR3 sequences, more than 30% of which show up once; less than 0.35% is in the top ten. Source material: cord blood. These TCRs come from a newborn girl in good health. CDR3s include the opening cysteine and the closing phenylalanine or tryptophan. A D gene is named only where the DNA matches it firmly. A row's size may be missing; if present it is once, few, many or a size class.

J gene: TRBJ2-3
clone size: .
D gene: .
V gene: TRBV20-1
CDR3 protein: CSARWGTQYF
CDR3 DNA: TGCAGTGCTAGATGGGGGACGCAGTATTTT

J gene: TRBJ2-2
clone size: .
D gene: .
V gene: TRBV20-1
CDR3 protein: CSARDSEYHTGELFF
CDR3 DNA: TGCAGTGCTAGAGATTCCGAGTATCACACCGGGGAGCTGTTTTTT

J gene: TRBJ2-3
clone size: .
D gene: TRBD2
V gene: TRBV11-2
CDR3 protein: CASSRTSGSKGDTQYF
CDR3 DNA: TGTGCCAGCAGCCGGACTAGCGGGTCCAAAGGAGATACGCAGTATTTT

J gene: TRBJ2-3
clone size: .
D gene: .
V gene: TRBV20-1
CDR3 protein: CSARSGVNTQYF
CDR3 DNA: TGCAGTGCTAGGTCCGGGGTCAATACGCAGTATTTT

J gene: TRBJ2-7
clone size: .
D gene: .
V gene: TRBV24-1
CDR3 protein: CATSDLCQEYEQYF
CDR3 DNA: TGTGCCACCAGTGATTTGTGCCAGGAGTACGAGCAGTACTTC

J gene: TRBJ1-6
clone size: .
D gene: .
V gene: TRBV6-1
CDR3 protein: CASSEVQGQLSPLHF
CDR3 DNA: TGTGCCAGCAGTGAAGTTCAAGGACAGCTTTCACCCCTCCACTTT

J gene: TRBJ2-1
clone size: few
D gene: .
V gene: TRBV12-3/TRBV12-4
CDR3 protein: CASSLASDYYNEQFF
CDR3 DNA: TGTGCCAGCAGTTTAGCGTCTGACTACTACAATGAGCAGTTCTTC

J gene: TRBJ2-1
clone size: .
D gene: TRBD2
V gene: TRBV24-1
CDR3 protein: CATSDLPGTSGRHQSSYNEQFF
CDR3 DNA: TGTGCCACCAGTGATTTGCCCGGGACTAGCGGGAGGCACCAAAGCTCCTACAATGAGCAGTTCTTC

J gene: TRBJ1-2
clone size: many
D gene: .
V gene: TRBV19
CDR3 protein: CASSRTVFYGYTF
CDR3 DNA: TGTGCCAGTAGTCGGACGGTGTTCTATGGCTACACCTTC

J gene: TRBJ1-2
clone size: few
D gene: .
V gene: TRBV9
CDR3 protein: CASSVASGRHGYTF
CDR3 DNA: TGTGCCAGCAGCGTAGCATCAGGGAGGCATGGCTACACCTTC

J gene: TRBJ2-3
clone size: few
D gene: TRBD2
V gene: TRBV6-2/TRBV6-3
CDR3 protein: CASRSGGAGTDTQYF
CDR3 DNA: TGTGCCAGCAGGTCCGGGGGGGCCGGCACAGATACGCAGTATTTT

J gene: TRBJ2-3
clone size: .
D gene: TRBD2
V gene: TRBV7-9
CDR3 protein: CASRTSGITDTQYF
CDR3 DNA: TGTGCCAGCCGAACTAGCGGGATCACAGATACGCAGTATTTT

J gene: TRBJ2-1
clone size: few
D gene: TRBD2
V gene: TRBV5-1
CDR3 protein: CASSWGLAGGNNEQFF
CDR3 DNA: TGCGCCAGCAGCTGGGGACTAGCGGGGGGGAACAATGAGCAGTTCTTC

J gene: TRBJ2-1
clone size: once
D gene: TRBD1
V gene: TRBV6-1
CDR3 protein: CASGLTGVDEQFF
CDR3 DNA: TGTGCCAGCGGCCTGACAGGGGTGGATGAGCAGTTCTTC

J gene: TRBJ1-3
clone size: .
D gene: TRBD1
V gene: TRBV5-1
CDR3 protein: CASSLWTGTGNTIYF
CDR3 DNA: TGCGCCAGCAGCCTTTGGACAGGGACCGGAAACACCATATATTTT

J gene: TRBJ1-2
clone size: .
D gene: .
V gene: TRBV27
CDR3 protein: CASSLGRTPNYGYTF
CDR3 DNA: TGTGCCAGCAGTTTAGGGCGGACACCTAACTATGGCTACACCTTC

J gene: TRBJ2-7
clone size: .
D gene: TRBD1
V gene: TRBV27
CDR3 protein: CASSSGQYIPYEQYF
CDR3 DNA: TGTGCCAGCAGTTCGGGACAGTATATTCCCTACGAGCAGTACTTC

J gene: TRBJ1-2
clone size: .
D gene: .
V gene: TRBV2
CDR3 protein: CASRRTGMGNGYTF
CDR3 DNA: TGTGCCAGCAGAAGGACGGGTATGGGAAATGGCTACACCTTC

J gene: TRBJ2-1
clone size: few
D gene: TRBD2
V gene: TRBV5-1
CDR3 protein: CASRISGGRGEQFF
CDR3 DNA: TGCGCCAGCAGAATTTCGGGAGGTCGGGGTGAGCAGTTCTTC

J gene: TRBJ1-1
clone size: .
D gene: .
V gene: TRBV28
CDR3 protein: CASSSGGRGNTEAFF
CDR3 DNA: TGTGCCAGCAGTTCCGGGGGCAGGGGGAACACTGAAGCTTTCTTT

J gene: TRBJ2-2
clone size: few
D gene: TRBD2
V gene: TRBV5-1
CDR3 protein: CASSLRTSELNTGELFF
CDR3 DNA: TGCGCCAGCAGCCTGAGGACTAGCGAGCTAAACACCGGGGAGCTGTTTTTT

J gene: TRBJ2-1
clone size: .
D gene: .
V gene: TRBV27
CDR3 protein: CASMELGLGVNEQFF
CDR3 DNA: TGTGCCAGCATGGAACTGGGACTCGGTGTCAATGAGCAGTTCTTC

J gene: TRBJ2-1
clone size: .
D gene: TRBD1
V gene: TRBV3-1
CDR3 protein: CASSPYRGRHNEQFF
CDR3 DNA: TGTGCCAGCAGCCCGTACAGGGGGCGCCACAATGAGCAGTTCTTC

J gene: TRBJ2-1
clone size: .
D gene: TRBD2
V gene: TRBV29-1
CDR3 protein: CFRLAGGTYNEQFF
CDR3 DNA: TGCTTTCGACTAGCGGGAGGGACCTACAATGAGCAGTTCTTC

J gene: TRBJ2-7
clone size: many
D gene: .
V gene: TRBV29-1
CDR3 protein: CSVEGVAGPNSYEQYF
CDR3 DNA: TGCAGCGTTGAAGGAGTGGCAGGACCGAACTCCTACGAGCAGTACTTC

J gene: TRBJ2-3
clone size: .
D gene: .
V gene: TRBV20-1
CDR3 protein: CSARGGSTTTDTQYF
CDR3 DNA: TGCAGTGCTAGAGGGGGGTCGACAACCACAGATACGCAGTATTTT

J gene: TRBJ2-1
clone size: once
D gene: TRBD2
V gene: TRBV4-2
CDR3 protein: CASSQGLAGETYNEQFF
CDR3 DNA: TGTGCCAGCAGCCAGGGCTTAGCGGGAGAAACCTACAATGAGCAGTTCTTC

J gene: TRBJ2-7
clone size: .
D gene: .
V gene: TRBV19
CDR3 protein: CASSIDHRQSYEQYF
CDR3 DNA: TGTGCCAGTAGTATAGATCATCGGCAATCCTACGAGCAGTACTTC

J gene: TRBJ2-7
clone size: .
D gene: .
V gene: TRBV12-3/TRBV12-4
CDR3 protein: CASSFSLTYEQYF
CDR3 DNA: TGTGCCAGCAGTTTCTCCCTTACCTACGAGCAGTACTTC